The 12 T cell receptor beta chains presented below share a single source sample, sequenced in a study of blood T cell repertoires in COVID-19. The data were produced by immunoSEQ multiplex PCR, yet TCRdb's version contains in-frame clones alone and is incomplete. Counted here are about 240,000 clones, roughly 90% occurring once; the ten biggest clones make up just over 7%. The sample comprised peripheral blood. The source is a man aged 55 to 70 who had recovered from COVID-19.

This clone was observed a few times. The chain carries TRBV19 and TRBJ2-7, with D possibly being TRBD1 (6 bases). The germline V gene encodes CDR1 LNHDA and CDR2 SQIVND (reference sequence). V gave up 5 bases and J gave up 0 bases, with 20 bases separating them. The CDR3 covers 17 residues. CDR3 sequence: CASSARGGRSSSYEQYF. CDR3 DNA sequence: TGTGCCAGTAGTGCCAGAGGGGGACGGTCAAGCTCCTACGAGCAGTACTTC.

The chain is built from TRBV3-1 (or the pseudogene TRBV3-2) and TRBJ1-6, with no clear D. Germline values: CDR1 LGHDT, CDR2 YNNKEL (reference sequence). The ends were cut back, 2 bases at V and 6 bases at J, with 8 bases in the middle. This CDR3 contains 14 residues. CDR3: CASSQLNPNSPLHF. The CDR3 DNA reads as TGTGCCAGCAGCCAACTAAATCCTAATTCACCCCTCCACTTT.

This clone was counted a single time. The rearrangement links TRBV12-5 to TRBJ2-2; TRBD1 matches 7 bases. This CDR3 spans 15 amino acids. V shed 7 bases and J 5 bases; nucleotides not matched to a gene: 10. The V gene's germline CDR1 is LGHNT and CDR2 FRNRAP. The CDR3 sequence is CASDTRDSRTGELFF. As DNA, the CDR3 is TGTGCTAGTGACACCCGGGACAGTAGGACCGGGGAGCTGTTTTTT.

DNA for the CDR3: TGTGCCACACAAGGGGACAGGGACGAGCAGTACTTC. This codes for CATQGDRDEQYF. V usage is TRBV24-1 and J usage is TRBJ2-7; TRBD1 aligns across 9 bases. V shed 10 bases, J shed 5 bases, and the junction held 5 bases outside the gene matches. Germline V gene sequence: CDR1 KGHDR, CDR2 SFDVKD. This CDR3 region has 12 residues.

The J gene is TRBJ1-2, the V gene TRBV5-5; 8 nucleotides line up with TRBD1. The CDR3 runs 13 residues. CDR1 and CDR2 from the germline V gene are SGHKS and YYEKEE (reference sequence). Unmatched junction bases numbered 6, after V lost 3 bases and J lost 8 bases. The CDR3 loop is CASSYGQGRGYTF. The CDR3 bases are TGTGCCAGCAGCTACGGACAGGGTAGAGGCTACACCTTC.

The V and J genes are TRBV2 and TRBJ1-6; 7 positions match TRBD1. CDR3 length: 18 residues. Looked up from germline, CDR1 is SNHLY and CDR2 is FYNNEI. V gave up 5 bases and J gave up 10 bases; unmatched junction bases: 20. CDR3 sequence reads: CASSFRRTGTEARSPLHF. The CDR3 coding sequence is TGTGCCAGCAGTTTTCGGAGGACCGGGACAGAGGCAAGGTCACCCCTCCACTTT.

This clone was picked up one time. This chain joins TRBV2 and TRBJ2-3, with D possibly being TRBD2 (6 bases). CDR1 and CDR2 from the germline V gene are SNHLY and FYNNEI. V lost 6 bases to trimming and J lost 0 bases, with 13 bases between them. The CDR3 loop spans 15 amino acids. The CDR3, as DNA: TGTGCCAGCAGCCTTAGCGGAAGAAGCACAGATACGCAGTATTTT. Amino acids: CASSLSGRSTDTQYF.

V is TRBV6-1 and J is TRBJ2-6, with TRBD1 identical over 8 bases. Per the germline V gene, CDR1 is MNHNS and CDR2 is SASEGT. With V trimmed by 2 bases and J by 2 bases, 5 bases remained unmatched. The CDR3 is 17 amino acids. DNA for the CDR3: TGTGCCAGCAGTGAAACGAGACAGGGGACTGGGGCCAACGTCCTGACTTTC. Translating gives CASSETRQGTGANVLTF.

This clone was seen only once. The gene calls are TRBV7-9 and TRBJ2-1, with TRBD2 identical over 13 bases. J lost 7 bases, V lost 5 bases, and 5 bases had no gene match. Germline CDR1 SEHNR, CDR2 FQNEAQ (reference sequence). The CDR3 is 15 residues long. The CDR3 nucleotides are TGTGCCAGCAGCAGTACTAGCGGGGGGGCAAATGAGCAGTTCTTC. Protein: CASSSTSGGANEQFF.

This CDR3 is CASSYSRGLQDYGYTF. The CDR3 nucleotides read TGTGCCAGCAGTTACTCGAGGGGGCTTCAGGACTATGGCTACACCTTC. The V call is TRBV6-5, the J call TRBJ1-2; the match to TRBD1 covers 7 bases. The CDR3 has 16 amino acids. CDR1 and CDR2 (germline): MNHEY, SVGAGI. J gave up 3 bases and V 0 bases, and 7 bases lay outside the gene matches.

This clone was seen only once. J is TRBJ2-7 and V is TRBV5-1, with D tentatively TRBD1 (5 bases). Germline V gives CDR1 SGHRS, CDR2 YFSETQ. V shed 0 bases and J shed 3 bases, with 10 bases lying between them. This CDR3 is 14 amino acids long. The CDR3 DNA reads as TGCGCCAGCAGCTTGGAACAGGCGGACTACGAGCAGTACGTC. Protein product: CASSLEQADYEQYV.

This clone was counted a few times. V and J are TRBV28 and TRBJ1-1; D may be TRBD1 (5 bases). V shed 5 bases and J shed 3 bases, with 13 bases lying between them. The V gene's germline CDR1 is MDHEN and CDR2 SYDVKM. This CDR3 spans 14 amino acids. CDR3 sequence reads: CASSLGRRDTEAFF. As DNA, the CDR3 is TGTGCCAGCAGTCTGGGACGGAGGGACACTGAAGCTTTCTTT.